A selection of T cell receptor beta chains follows, all from one sample in a study of T cell repertoires in ileal Crohn's disease. The method was immunoSEQ multiplex PCR; TCRdb's version includes in-frame clones alone and lacks a portion of them. The table records 9,000 to 13,000 clones, about 70% of them present only once. The sequenced sample was ileal tissue. The receptors here all came from an adult with Crohn's disease. Both conserved end residues are part of each CDR3. D genes are given only for firm matches. Clone sizes are given selectively: once, few, many, or a class where the clone is expanded.

d_gene | len | j_gene | abundance | v_gene | CDR3nt | CDR3aa
NA | 13 | TRBJ2-7 | NA | TRBV11-3 | TGTGCCAGCAGACTCCAGGGCCCCTACGAGCAGTACTTC | CASRLQGPYEQYF
TRBD1 | 15 | TRBJ2-5 | NA | TRBV2 | TGTGCCAGCGGATCACAGGGGGCGTCCGGAGAGACCCAGTACTTC | CASGSQGASGETQYF
NA | 13 | TRBJ2-7 | NA | TRBV7-2 | TGTGCCAGCAGCCCCCTCTCCCGCGGCGAGCAGTACTTC | CASSPLSRGEQYF
TRBD1 | 14 | TRBJ1-2 | NA | TRBV25-1 | TGTGCCAGCAGTTCGCGGACAGGGGGAAGTGGCTACACCTTC | CASSSRTGGSGYTF
NA | 13 | TRBJ2-7 | few | TRBV5-4 | TGTGCCAGCAGCTTGTCTGGAGGGAACGAGCAGTACTTC | CASSLSGGNEQYF
NA | 12 | TRBJ2-7 | NA | TRBV2 | TGTGCCAGCAATTGGCGGGGGCCCGAGCAGTACTTC | CASNWRGPEQYF
NA | 15 | TRBJ1-2 | few | TRBV27 | TGTGCCAGCAGTTTAAACGGGGGGATTAACTATGGCTACACCTTC | CASSLNGGINYGYTF
NA | 14 | TRBJ1-2 | NA | TRBV29-1 | TGCAGCGTCCATCGAGGGGGTCGTGCCTATGGCTACACCTTC | CSVHRGGRAYGYTF
NA | 14 | TRBJ2-2 | NA | TRBV11-3 | TGTGCCAGCAGCCTCGGACACCGGACCGGGGAGCTGTTTTTT | CASSLGHRTGELFF
TRBD1 | 15 | TRBJ2-7 | NA | TRBV27 | TGTGCCAGCAGTCCCACAGGGGGCGTCTCCTACGAGCAGTACTTC | CASSPTGGVSYEQYF
NA | 15 | TRBJ1-3 | once | TRBV6-5 | TGTGCCAGCAGTTACTGGGGAGTCTCTGGAAACACCATATATTTT | CASSYWGVSGNTIYF
NA | 15 | TRBJ1-3 | NA | TRBV15 | TGTGCCACCAGCAGAGAGGCAGGAGGAGGAAACACCATATATTTT | CATSREAGGGNTIYF
TRBD1 | 17 | TRBJ2-2 | NA | TRBV4-3 | TGCGCCAGCAGCCAGACAGGGACAGGGTGGGGCACCGGGGAGCTGTTTTTT | CASSQTGTGWGTGELFF
NA | 14 | TRBJ2-3 | NA | TRBV5-1 | TGCGCCACCAAAATCGGAGTTAGCACAGATACGCAGTATTTT | CATKIGVSTDTQYF
NA | 13 | TRBJ2-3 | NA | TRBV11-2 | TGTGCCAGCAGCCGGGGGGCGAGCGATACGCAGTATTTT | CASSRGASDTQYF
NA | 15 | TRBJ1-4 | few | TRBV10-2 | TGCGCCAGCAGTGAGTCAGGAGGGATTTACGAAAAACTGTTTTTT | CASSESGGIYEKLFF
NA | 14 | TRBJ2-2 | NA | TRBV14 | TGTGCCAGCAGCCAAGACCCAGACACCGGGGAGCTGTTTTTT | CASSQDPDTGELFF
TRBD1 | 17 | TRBJ2-2 | NA | TRBV10-3 | TGTGCCATCAGTAATCCAGGGGGAACAGGGGCGTCCGGGGAGCTGTTTTTT | CAISNPGGTGASGELFF
NA | 14 | TRBJ2-5 | NA | TRBV9 | TGTGCCAGCAGCGTAGCTGCGCTTTTGGAGACCCAGTACTTC | CASSVAALLETQYF
NA | 14 | TRBJ2-3 | NA | TRBV27 | TGTGCCAGCAGCTCCCCAGGGTTAGGAGATACGCAGTATTTT | CASSSPGLGDTQYF
NA | 16 | TRBJ2-2 | NA | TRBV18 | TGTGCCAGCTCACCACCTTCTTACAGGGTGAACGGGGAGCTGTTTTTT | CASSPPSYRVNGELFF
NA | 15 | TRBJ1-3 | NA | TRBV5-1 | TGCGCCAGCAGACGTGCGCCCCCCTCTGGAAACACCATATATTTT | CASRRAPPSGNTIYF
TRBD2 | 14 | TRBJ2-2 | NA | TRBV7-6 | TGTGCCAGCAGCCCCCCGGGGGGCACCGGGGAGCTGTTTTTT | CASSPPGGTGELFF
NA | 14 | TRBJ2-1 | once | TRBV29-1 | TGCAGCGTTGATAGCCCAGATTGGACAAATGAGCAGTTCTTC | CSVDSPDWTNEQFF
TRBD2 | 17 | TRBJ2-1 | NA | TRBV27 | TGTGCCAGCAGTGGCGGGGGGGCTAGGGATGTCTACAATGAGCAGTTCTTC | CASSGGGARDVYNEQFF
TRBD2 | 16 | TRBJ2-3 | once | TRBV7-9 | TGTGCCAGCAGCTTAGGGACTAGCGGGGGCACAGATACGCAGTATTTT | CASSLGTSGGTDTQYF
TRBD2 | 16 | TRBJ2-3 | NA | TRBV5-1 | TGCGCCAGCAGCTTCCTAGCGGGGATGGTCACAGATACGCAGTATTTT | CASSFLAGMVTDTQYF
TRBD1 | 16 | TRBJ1-6 | few | TRBV11-3 | TGTGCCAGCAGCCCGCGGACAGGGAGTGGTAATTCACCCCTCCACTTT | CASSPRTGSGNSPLHF
TRBD1 | 15 | TRBJ2-3 | NA | TRBV30 | TGTGCCTGGGACCCGGGACAGGGCCCCACAGATACGCAGTATTTT | CAWDPGQGPTDTQYF
NA | 12 | TRBJ2-2 | NA | TRBV7-2 | TGTGCCAGCAGCCCGCGGGTCGGGGAGCTGTTTTTT | CASSPRVGELFF
TRBD1 | 13 | TRBJ2-2 | NA | TRBV2 | TGTGCCAGCGGACAGGGGAACACCGGGGAGCTGTTTTTT | CASGQGNTGELFF
NA | 13 | TRBJ1-1 | NA | TRBV9 | TGTGCCAGCAGCGTGCAGGGGAACACTGAAGCTTTCTTT | CASSVQGNTEAFF
TRBD1 | 15 | TRBJ1-5 | NA | TRBV19 | TGTGCCAGTAGAGGACAGGTTTATAGCAATCAGCCCCAGCATTTT | CASRGQVYSNQPQHF
TRBD1 | 15 | TRBJ1-2 | NA | TRBV11-2 | TGTGCCAGCAGCCCACGATCGACAGGGACCCGTGGCTACACCTTC | CASSPRSTGTRGYTF
TRBD1 | 14 | TRBJ1-2 | NA | TRBV10-2 | TGCGCCAGCAGCCCAAATACAGGGGGCGGAGGCTACACCTTC | CASSPNTGGGGYTF
NA | 21 | TRBJ1-2 | NA | TRBV5-1 | TGCGCCAGCAGCTGGCCGAACATTCCAGGGCCTATCAAGCGAAGCGACTATGGCTACACCTTC | CASSWPNIPGPIKRSDYGYTF
NA | 13 | TRBJ1-2 | NA | TRBV7-8 | TGTGCCAGCAGCATATTGTCGGACTCGAGCTACACCTTC | CASSILSDSSYTF
NA | 14 | TRBJ1-3 | NA | TRBV29-1 | TGCAGCGTTTCCGGGCGGAGGGGACGGGACACCATATATTTT | CSVSGRRGRDTIYF
NA | 16 | TRBJ1-3 | few | TRBV18 | TGTGCCAGCTCATCCACTGTCGGGGTCTCTGGAAACACCATATATTTT | CASSSTVGVSGNTIYF
TRBD1 | 14 | TRBJ2-4 | NA | TRBV5-4 | TGTGCCAGCATCGACAGGGGGCACGAAAACATTCAGTACTTC | CASIDRGHENIQYF
TRBD1 | 15 | TRBJ1-6 | NA | TRBV30 | TGTGCCTGGGCCGCCGGGACAGGGATTAATTCACCCCTCCACTTT | CAWAAGTGINSPLHF
NA | 11 | TRBJ2-7 | NA | TRBV6-1 | TGTGCCAGCAGGGGGAGTAGGGAGCAGTACTTC | CASRGSREQYF
NA | 14 | TRBJ1-6 | NA | TRBV27 | TGTGCCAGCAGTTTAAGTCAGGCTAATTCACCCCTCCACTTT | CASSLSQANSPLHF
NA | 14 | TRBJ2-2 | medium-sized | TRBV19 | TGTGCCACCCTGAGGAGGGGTTACACCGGGGAGCTGTTTTTT | CATLRRGYTGELFF
NA | 16 | TRBJ1-6 | NA | TRBV27 | TGTGCCAGCAGAAACTACAGGGCGTCCTATAATTCACCCCTCCACTTT | CASRNYRASYNSPLHF
NA | 15 | TRBJ2-5 | NA | TRBV6-1 | TGTGCCAGCAGTGGTCGTAGGGGGTTCCAAGAGACCCAGTACTTC | CASSGRRGFQETQYF
TRBD2 | 13 | TRBJ2-7 | NA | TRBV29-1 | TGCAGCGTCGCTCTAGCGGGGGGGCGCGAGCAGTACTTC | CSVALAGGREQYF
NA | 11 | TRBJ2-7 | NA | TRBV5-4 | TGTGCCAGCAGCTCTCTATGGGAGCAGTACTTC | CASSSLWEQYF
TRBD1 | 17 | TRBJ1-2 | NA | TRBV4-2 | TGTGCCAGCAGCCAAGACTTTCGGACAGGGACTAACTATGGCTACACCTTC | CASSQDFRTGTNYGYTF
NA | 19 | TRBJ1-5 | NA | TRBV15 | TGTGCCACCAGCATACAATCCACTACGACAGTGCAGAGCAATCAGCCCCAGCATTTT | CATSIQSTTTVQSNQPQHF